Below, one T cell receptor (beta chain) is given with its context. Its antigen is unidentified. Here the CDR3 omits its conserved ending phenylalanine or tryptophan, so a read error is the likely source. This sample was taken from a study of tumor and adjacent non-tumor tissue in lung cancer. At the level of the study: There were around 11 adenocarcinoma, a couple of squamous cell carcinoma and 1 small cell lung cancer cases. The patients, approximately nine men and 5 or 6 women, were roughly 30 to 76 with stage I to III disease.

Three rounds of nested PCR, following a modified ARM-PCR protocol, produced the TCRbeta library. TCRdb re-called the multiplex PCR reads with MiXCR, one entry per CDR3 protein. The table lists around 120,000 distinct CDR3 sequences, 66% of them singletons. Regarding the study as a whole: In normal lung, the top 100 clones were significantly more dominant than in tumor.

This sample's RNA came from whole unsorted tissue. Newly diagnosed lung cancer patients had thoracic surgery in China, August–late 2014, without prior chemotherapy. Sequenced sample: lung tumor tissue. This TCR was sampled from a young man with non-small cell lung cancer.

CDR3 DNA sequence: TGTGCCAGCAGCCGACAGGGGGGGTACGAGCAGTACTTA. This encodes CASSRQGGYEQYL. V and J are TRBV5-6 and TRBJ2-7, with 9 bases matching TRBD1. The CDR3 has 13 amino acids. V was clipped by 4 bases and J by 4 bases; unmatched bases: 3. Germline V CDR1 and CDR2: SGHDT, YYEEEE.